A single sample gave rise to the 17 T cell receptor beta chains below, sequenced in a study of blood T cells in healthy people across ages. A J-beta primer mix and a sample-barcoded 5' primer were used in a second PCR of roughly 6 to 12 cycles. TCRdb fed the 5' RACE reads into MiXCR, producing one record per CDR3 protein. The sample includes about 1.5 million distinct CDR3 sequences, under 55% seen only once; the top ten take approximately 4%. Sequencing used blood. These receptors came from a woman aged 18-35 years in good health.

The chain links TRBV6-5 to TRBJ1-3, with 7 positions matching TRBD1. V gave up 2 bases and J gave up 1 base; unmatched junction bases: 5. Per the germline V gene, CDR1 is MNHEY and CDR2 is SVGAGI. The CDR3 extends over 16 amino acids. This chain's CDR3 is CASSYGPRGSGNTIYF. The CDR3 DNA sequence: TGTGCCAGCAGTTACGGTCCCAGGGGGTCTGGAAACACCATATATTTT.

The table lists this clonotype with a few counts. The CDR3 reads CASSNQGLYGNQPQHF. CDR3 coding DNA: TGTGCCAGCAGCAATCAAGGTTTGTACGGCAATCAGCCCCAGCATTTT. The V gene is TRBV7-9, the J gene TRBJ1-5; D call uncertain. CDR1 is SEHNR and CDR2 is FQNEAQ in the germline V gene (reference sequence). The V end lost 5 bases, the J end lost 2 bases, and 16 bases lay between the germline ends. CDR3 size: 16 residues.

This clonotype was detected only a few times. The chain recombines TRBV6-2 or TRBV6-3 with TRBJ2-3; D might be TRBD2 (5 bases). Trimming cost V 7 bases and J 0 bases, with 11 bases left between them. Germline CDR1 reads MNHEY; CDR2 reads SVGEGT. CDR3 length: 14 residues. CDR3 sequence reads: CASNRWTSTDTQYF. CDR3 nucleotides: TGTGCCAGCAACCGTTGGACTAGCACAGATACGCAGTATTTT.

This clonotype has only a few counts. The chain links TRBV3-1 to TRBJ2-5; unclear D gene. V was clipped by 3 bases and J by 2 bases, with 13 bases between them. Per the germline V gene, CDR1 is LGHDT and CDR2 is YNNKEL (reference sequence). The CDR3 is made up of 15 amino acids. The CDR3 spells CASSQQRLHQETQYF. The CDR3 coding sequence is TGTGCCAGCAGCCAGCAGAGGTTGCATCAAGAGACCCAGTACTTC.

This clonotype was seen a few times. V and J are TRBV20-1 and TRBJ2-1; 11 bases map to TRBD2. This CDR3 region has 15 residues. Germline CDR1 and CDR2: DFQATT and SNEGSKA (reference sequence). V was pared by 4 bases and J by 4 bases, with 6 bases of the junction left unmatched. The CDR3 bases are TGCAGTGCTACCGGGACTAGCGGATTTTACAATGAGCAGTTCTTC. It specifies CSATGTSGFYNEQFF.

The gene calls are TRBV6-2 or TRBV6-3 and TRBJ2-1, with D perhaps TRBD1 (5 bases). Trimming removed 6 bases at V and 3 bases at J, with 15 bases between. CDR1 and CDR2 from the germline V gene are MNHEY and SVGEGT. The CDR3 spans 15 residues. CDR3 coding DNA: TGTGCCAGCAGCTTAGACAGCCTCCGCTACAATGAGCAGTTCTTC. The encoded protein is CASSLDSLRYNEQFF.

This clonotype has only a few counts. The chain recombines TRBV6-2 or TRBV6-3 with TRBJ2-3; 8 bases match TRBD1. The CDR3 is 13 residues long. The V gene end was trimmed by 3 bases and the J gene end by 7 bases; junction bases not matched to a gene: 3. CDR1 is MNHEY, CDR2 SVGEGT, per germline. CDR3 in amino acids: CASSYQGANTQYF. CDR3 nucleotide sequence: TGTGCCAGCAGTTATCAGGGGGCAAATACGCAGTATTTT.

V and J are TRBV5-6 and TRBJ2-1; 8 nucleotides agree with TRBD1. This CDR3 is built from 17 residues. CDR1 and CDR2 from the germline V gene are SGHDT and YYEEEE. J gave up 0 bases and V 5 bases, and 10 bases lay outside the gene matches. The CDR3 sequence: CASSLETGVSSYNEQFF. The CDR3 DNA follows: TGTGCCAGCAGTTTAGAGACAGGGGTAAGCTCCTACAATGAGCAGTTCTTC.

This clonotype was seen a handful of times. The chain uses TRBV20-1 and TRBJ1-1, with TRBD1 matching 7 bases. There are 13 residues in the CDR3. Germline values: CDR1 DFQATT, CDR2 SNEGSKA (reference sequence). Trimming at V came to 5 bases and at J to 1 base, leaving 4 bases not matched to a gene. Here the CDR3 reads CSAVDRTNTEAFF. The CDR3, as DNA: TGCAGTGCTGTGGACAGGACGAACACTGAAGCTTTCTTT.

This chain connects TRBV13 to TRBJ1-1, with TRBD1 matching 10 bases. V trimming: 0 bases; J trimming: 1 base; junction bases outside the gene matches: 5. Germline values: CDR1 PRHDT, CDR2 FYEKMQ (reference sequence). The CDR3 covers 17 residues. CDR3 in amino acids: CASSLGLWTGGNTEAFF. The CDR3 DNA is TGTGCCAGCAGCTTAGGTCTCTGGACAGGGGGGAACACTGAAGCTTTCTTT.

This chain connects TRBV21-1 to TRBJ2-7. TRBV21-1 is deemed a pseudogene. The CDR3 runs 11 residues. CDR3 loop: CASSKAGEQYF. DNA of the CDR3: TGTGCCAGCAGCAAAGCGGGTGAGCAGTACTTC.

In the case of this clonotype: A read error may be the cause here, since a much bigger clone is one base away. J is TRBJ2-5 and V is TRBV7-2; 7 bases are a match to TRBD2. Germline CDR1 and CDR2: SGHTA and FQGNSA. This CDR3 is 12 amino acids long. The V segment lost 5 bases and the J segment 11 bases; nucleotides outside the gene matches: 8. The CDR3 region has the DNA TGTGCCAGCAGCAGGACTAGGGGTGAGCAGTACTTC. Protein product: CASSRTRGEQYF.

The gene calls are TRBV7-2 and TRBJ1-4; weak D call: TRBD1 (6 bases). This CDR3 is built from 11 residues. With 5 bases removed from V and 14 bases from J, the gap between germline ends came to 12 bases. Germline V gene data show CDR1 as SGHTA and CDR2 as FQGNSA. Here the CDR3 reads CASSIGQTLFF. CDR3 bases: TGTGCCAGCAGCATAGGACAGACGCTGTTTTTT.

The rearrangement uses TRBV29-1 and TRBJ1-5, with 11 bases lining up with TRBD1. Per the germline V gene, CDR1 is SQVTM and CDR2 is ANQGSEA. J was trimmed by 2 bases and V by 3 bases; bases with no gene match: 6. The CDR3 runs to 16 residues. The CDR3 here is CSVEGQGVGCNQPQHF. The CDR3 region has the DNA TGCAGCGTTGAGGGACAGGGGGTTGGATGCAATCAGCCCCAGCATTTT.

V and J are TRBV12-5 and TRBJ2-5; D is unresolved. Germline V lookup: CDR1 LGHNT, CDR2 FRNRAP. CDR3 size: 12 residues. V was trimmed by 6 bases and J by 5 bases, leaving 10 bases between them. CDR3 nucleotide sequence: TGTGCTAGTGGCCAGCAAATTGAGACCCAGTACTTC. It encodes CASGQQIETQYF.

This clonotype was found a few times. V and J are TRBV11-2 and TRBJ1-3, with D hard to call. Germline V gene sequence: CDR1 SGHAT, CDR2 FQNNGV. The CDR3 is 15 residues long. V lost 4 bases and J lost 2, with 12 bases in between. CDR3 nucleotides: TGTGCCAGCAGCTCCAATCTAGGCCCTGGAAACACCATATATTTT. This encodes CASSSNLGPGNTIYF. The full variable domain, in which reference TRBV11-2 and TRBJ1-3 provide the parts outside the CDR3, is EAGVAQSPRYKIIEKRQSVAFWCNPISGHATLYWYQQILGQGPKLLIQFQNNGVVDDSQLPKDRFSAERLKGVDSTLKIQPAKLEDSAVYLCASSSNLGPGNTIYFGEGSWLTVV.

In this sample, this clonotype turned up a few times. The V and J genes are TRBV12-3 or TRBV12-4 and TRBJ2-5; D perhaps matches TRBD1 (5 bases). This CDR3 is 15 amino acids long. V gave up 6 bases and J gave up 3 bases, with 17 bases separating them. CDR3 loop: CASSQTVMFEETQYF. The CDR3 nucleotides read TGTGCCAGCAGCCAGACAGTGATGTTCGAAGAGACCCAGTACTTC.